This T cell receptor beta chain was recovered during a study of T cell responses to AZD1222 COVID-19 vaccine. General study results and limits: Two doses of AZD1222 preceded a rise in Spike-specific TCR breadth and depth. Clonal diversity was possibly underestimated, and the donors were mostly white British, with more females.

Only in-frame clones appear in the TCRdb table, and some are missing; sequencing was by immunoSEQ multiplex PCR. The data hold around 160,000 clones, with about 90% observed a single time. Note on this clone: The antigen is not known.

Trimming took off 7 bases at V and 11 bases at J, with 23 bases between the two ends. CDR3 length equals 14 residues. Germline CDR1 MGHRA, CDR2 YSYEKL. The specimen comprised peripheral blood, sampled on day 0 of AZD1222 vaccination. The J gene is TRBJ1-1, the V gene TRBV4-1; D call uncertain. This receptor was taken from an adult in good health. This CDR3 reads CASKPNDNLFYAFF. Written as DNA, the CDR3 is TGCGCCAGCAAACCGAACGACAACCTCTTTTACGCTTTCTTT.